What follows is one T cell receptor beta chain and its context. This entry is derived from a study of identical twins. The V segment lost 4 bases and the J segment 0 bases; nucleotides outside the gene matches: 12. The germline V gene encodes CDR1 SGDLS and CDR2 YYNGEE. The CDR3 totals 17 residues. TCRdb reprocessed the 5' RACE reads with MiXCR, giving one entry per CDR3 protein. The data show under 300,000 distinct CDR3 sequences, approximately 5.9% seen once. These data were likewise used in another study, on T cells expressing NK-cell markers. From that second work: Investigators obtained TCR beta repertoires from sorted CD3+CD56+NKG2C+, CD3+CD56+NKG2C- and CD3+CD56-NKG2C+ T cells. In more than 5 donors, dominant CD3+CD56+NKG2C+ clones formed about 1.0-7.0% of CD8+ cells. The study did not resolve the HCMV specificity of expanded NKG2C+ T cell clones.

The genes are TRBV9 and TRBJ2-7; 8 bases align to TRBD2. The receptor was derived from a woman younger than 30 in good health. Specimen: CD8+ T cells sorted from blood. The CDR3 DNA reads as TGTGCCAGCAGCTCTTCGGGGTTGCTAGCGGGCTCCTACGAGCAGTACTTC. Protein: CASSSSGLLAGSYEQYF.